This TCR beta chain originates from a study of blood T cells in healthy people across ages. Trimming took 4 bases from V and 2 from J, leaving 6 bases between them. The CDR3 is 13 residues long. CDR1 and CDR2 (germline): LGHNA, YNFKEQ. The authors ran a second PCR of 7 to 11 cycles using a sample-barcoded 5' primer and a J-beta primer mix. TCRdb reprocessed the 5' RACE reads via MiXCR and lists one record per CDR3 protein. The data hold hundreds of thousands of distinct CDR3 sequences, with approximately 30% observed a single time. This clonotype was seen ten or more times. This TCR derives from a woman aged 80 or over in good health. The sequenced sample was blood. The genes are TRBV4-2 and TRBJ2-1; D call uncertain. Written as DNA, the CDR3 is TGTGCCAGCAGCCGCCCGCCCTACAATGAGCAGTTCTTC. Translated, it gives CASSRPPYNEQFF.